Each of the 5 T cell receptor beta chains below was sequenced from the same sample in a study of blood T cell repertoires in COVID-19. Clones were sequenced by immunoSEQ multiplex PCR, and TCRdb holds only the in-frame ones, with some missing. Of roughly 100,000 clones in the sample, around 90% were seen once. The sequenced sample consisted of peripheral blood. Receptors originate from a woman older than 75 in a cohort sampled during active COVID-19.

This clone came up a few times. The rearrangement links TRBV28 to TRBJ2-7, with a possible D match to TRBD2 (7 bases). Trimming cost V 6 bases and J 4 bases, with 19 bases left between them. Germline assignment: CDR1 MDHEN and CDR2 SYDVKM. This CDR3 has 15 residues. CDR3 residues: CASSKTGGRGYEQYF. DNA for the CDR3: TGTGCCAGCAGCAAGACAGGCGGGAGAGGTTACGAGCAGTACTTC.

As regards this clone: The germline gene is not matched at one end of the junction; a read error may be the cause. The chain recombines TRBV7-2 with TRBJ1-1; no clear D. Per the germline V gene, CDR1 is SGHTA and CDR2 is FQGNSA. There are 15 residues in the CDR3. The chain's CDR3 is CASSPVVSLNTKAFF. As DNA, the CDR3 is TGTGCCAGCAGCCCTGTGGTGAGCTTGAACACTAAAGCTTTCTTT.

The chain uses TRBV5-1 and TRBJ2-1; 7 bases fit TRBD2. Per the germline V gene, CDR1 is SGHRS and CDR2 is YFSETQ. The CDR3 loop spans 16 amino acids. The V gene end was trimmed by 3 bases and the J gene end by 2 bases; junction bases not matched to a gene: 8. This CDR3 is CASSWGGAGAYNEQFF. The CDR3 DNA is TGCGCCAGCAGCTGGGGTGGGGCGGGGGCCTACAATGAGCAGTTCTTC. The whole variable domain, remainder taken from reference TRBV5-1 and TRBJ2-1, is KAGVTQTPRYLIKTRGQQVTLSCSPISGHRSVSWYQQTPGQGLQFLFEYFSETQRNKGNFPGRFSGRQFSNSRSEMNVSTLELGDSALYLCASSWGGAGAYNEQFFGPGTRLTVL.

The CDR3, as DNA: TGTGCCAGCAGTGAGACAGGGGCGACCTACGAGCAGTACTTC. It codes for CASSETGATYEQYF. The chain carries TRBV6-2 or TRBV6-3 and TRBJ2-7; 8 bases are a match to TRBD1. Losses at the gene ends were 5 bases for V and 2 bases for J; bases not matched to a gene: 5. The CDR3 has 14 residues. CDR1 and CDR2 from the germline V gene are MNHEY and SVGEGT.

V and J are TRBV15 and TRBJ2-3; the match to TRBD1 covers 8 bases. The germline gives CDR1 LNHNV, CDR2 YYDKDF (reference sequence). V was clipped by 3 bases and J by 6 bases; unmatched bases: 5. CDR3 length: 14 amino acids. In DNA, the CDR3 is TGTGCCACCAGCAGTCGGACAGGGACCGATACGCAGTATTTT. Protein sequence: CATSSRTGTDTQYF.